This T cell receptor beta chain was obtained from a study of identifying expanded T cells in peripheral blood. Broader study findings: Differentially abundant clones: about 1.1 between replicates, around 17 at around 14 days, approximately 19 at four. Across healthy donors, higher total template counts meant significantly greater roughly 2-week count variance.

No infections or other immune events were documented during collection. Produced via immunoSEQ multiplex PCR; TCRdb's table is partial and in-frame only. The table lists 50,000 to 65,000 clones, roughly nine tenths of them singletons. The CDR3 totals 17 residues. V was clipped by 4 bases and J by 5 bases; unmatched bases: 5. Germline CDR1 is SEHNR and CDR2 is FQNEAQ (reference sequence). Note on this clone: Antigen unknown.

The sequenced sample was blood. The genes are TRBV7-9 and TRBJ2-2; 15 positions agree with TRBD2. This clonotype was obtained from a person aged 18-69 years in good health. The CDR3 loop is CASSSTGTSGGTGELFF. CDR3 bases: TGTGCCAGCAGCTCCACCGGGACTAGCGGGGGGACCGGGGAGCTGTTTTTT.